This TCR beta chain appears in the sequencing data of a study of blood T cells in healthy people across ages. The V and J ends lost 6 bases and 4 bases, in that order; junction bases with no gene match: 6. This CDR3 contains 13 residues. In germline, CDR1 is DFQATT, CDR2 SNEGSKA (reference sequence). General study findings and limits: Long-lived donors exceeded aged donors in naive CD4+ cells and diversity.

Concerning this clonotype itself: As yet, its antigen is unknown.

The second PCR ran 7 to 11 cycles with a sample-barcoded 5' primer and J-beta primers. Each cDNA molecule, via a template-switch adaptor with 12 random nucleotides, was tagged. TCRdb reprocessed the 5' RACE reads via MiXCR and lists one record per CDR3 protein. The data contain 1.5 million to 2 million distinct CDR3 sequences, around half of them singletons. Sequencing was done on a sample of blood. The chain has TRBV20-1 and TRBJ2-3, with 8 bases identical to TRBD2. This receptor was taken from a woman aged 40 to 49 in good health. CDR3 in DNA: TGCAGTGCCCTAACTAGCGGACCAGATACGCAGTATTTT. As protein: CSALTSGPDTQYF.